The TCR beta chain described here comes from a study of immune evolution from preneoplasia to lung adenocarcinoma (dated by TCRdb to the early 2020s). Regarding the complete study: Immune contexture across lung adenocarcinoma precursors and invasive adenocarcinoma was profiled using immune gene expression, TCR sequencing and multiplex immunofluorescence. Resected precursor lesions (AAH, AIS, MIA) and invasive adenocarcinomas were compared with paired morphologically normal lung tissue. Sample size was determined by specimen availability and not by a prior power calculation. It was reported in the study that 105 samples were used for TCR sequencing. Whole exome sequencing and methylation data from the same cohort of nodules were integrated with the immune data. In total, the cohort included 50 to 65 patients with pulmonary nodules, all of whom underwent surgical resection. POLYSOLVER was used to infer Class I HLA alleles from exome data, while LOHHLA was used to detect allele-specific HLA loss. The TCR sequencing data were obtained from 51 patients. The investigation overall reported the following: The highest top T cell clone frequencies were observed in normal lung, and a progressive decrease in top T cell clone frequencies appeared to occur from AAH through AIS, MIA and invasive adenocarcinoma. Because all patients were from Japan and China, applicability to Western populations was uncertain. Normal lung showed the highest clonality, whereas later-stage lesions appeared to have higher T cell density and diversity but lower clonality. The findings were based on association rather than direct causation, and larger cohorts with long-term follow-up and longitudinal biopsies were deemed needed.

Sequences SEHNR (CDR1) and FQNEAQ (CDR2) are obtained from the germline V gene (reference sequence). The cysteine opens and the phenylalanine closes a CDR3 of 15 amino acids. This entry keeps only the CDR3 DNA: 45 bases, framed from base 1. V is reduced by 7 bases and J by 1 base, leaving a spacing of 13 bases between them. For this clone: Its cognate antigen has yet to be identified. No per-base quality is available; no much larger clone lies one base away.

Patients underwent resection in Japan or China between about 2014 and 2017. Two lung cancer pathologists independently confirmed the histologic diagnosis of each case on H&E slides. DNA was isolated from FFPE tissue using the AllPrep DNA/RNA FFPE Kit. Using the immunoSEQ hsTCRbeta Kit, TCR beta CDR3 regions were sequenced from DNA. In the authors' own workflow: The ImmunoSEQ Analyzer was used to analyse the TCR sequencing data. T cell clonality was defined as 1 minus Pielou's evenness, as computed on productive rearrangements. To measure T cell diversity, the inverse Simpson index was applied to productive templates. T cell density was TCR beta template counts normalized to usable DNA, estimated by amplifying and sequencing housekeeping genes. Two-sided Kruskal-Wallis tests were used to compare TCR metrics between histologic stages. Drawn from immuneACCESS, this table holds only the in-frame rearrangements with V and J called that TCRdb kept. Clones are partly lost; checked studies trace under half to an unresolved V gene and leave the rest unexplained. That table gives V, J and clone size, and the DNA gave D and trimming. The sample includes around 4,100 clones, with 65% to 90% observed a single time. The ten largest clones represent about 15% of the sample.

The chain is assembled from TRBV7-9 and TRBJ2-2, with TRBD1 perhaps the D gene, on 6 matching bases. Sequenced input: FFPE adjacent normal lung tissue. The TCR comes from a donor older than 65 with lung adenocarcinoma. For the CDR3, the sequence is CASNIDRRNTGELFF. The DNA reads TGTGCCAGCAACATCGACAGGAGGAACACCGGGGAGCTGTTTTTT.